This entry features one T cell receptor (beta chain) sequence. The sample comes from a study of CD8 T cells in Susac syndrome. The germline CDR1 and CDR2 sequences are SGHVS and FQNEAQ. This CDR3 spans 16 amino acids. Germline trimming cut 5 bases from V and 6 bases from J; bases unmatched to any gene: 7. Random hexamers primed reverse transcription of roughly 0.45 to 1 ug RNA. TCRdb re-analysed the immunoSEQ multiplex PCR reads in MiXCR, keeping a single row per CDR3 protein. Among 160,000 or so distinct CDR3 sequences listed, 90% to 95% were seen once. The chain carries TRBV7-8 and TRBJ2-3; 14 bases match TRBD2. This receptor was identified in a human donor with multiple sclerosis. The sequencing sample was made of CD8+ T cells from PBMCs. The CDR3 region has the DNA TGTGCCAGCAGCCCGAGGAGACTAGCGGGAGGGGATACGCAGTATTTT. Amino acids: CASSPRRLAGGDTQYF.